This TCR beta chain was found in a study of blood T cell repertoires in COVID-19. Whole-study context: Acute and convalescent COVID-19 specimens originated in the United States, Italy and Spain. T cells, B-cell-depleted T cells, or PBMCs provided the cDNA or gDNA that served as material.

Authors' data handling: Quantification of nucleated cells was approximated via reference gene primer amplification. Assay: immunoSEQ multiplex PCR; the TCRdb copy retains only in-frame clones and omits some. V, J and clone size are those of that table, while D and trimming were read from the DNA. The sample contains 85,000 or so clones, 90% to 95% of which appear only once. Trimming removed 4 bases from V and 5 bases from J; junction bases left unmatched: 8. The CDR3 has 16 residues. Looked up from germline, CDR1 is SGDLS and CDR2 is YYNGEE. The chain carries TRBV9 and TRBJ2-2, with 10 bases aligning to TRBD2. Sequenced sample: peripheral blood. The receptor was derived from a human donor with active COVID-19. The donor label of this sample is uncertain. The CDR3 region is CASSPTASGSTGELFF. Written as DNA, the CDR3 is TGTGCCAGCAGCCCAACGGCTAGCGGGAGTACCGGGGAGCTGTTTTTT.